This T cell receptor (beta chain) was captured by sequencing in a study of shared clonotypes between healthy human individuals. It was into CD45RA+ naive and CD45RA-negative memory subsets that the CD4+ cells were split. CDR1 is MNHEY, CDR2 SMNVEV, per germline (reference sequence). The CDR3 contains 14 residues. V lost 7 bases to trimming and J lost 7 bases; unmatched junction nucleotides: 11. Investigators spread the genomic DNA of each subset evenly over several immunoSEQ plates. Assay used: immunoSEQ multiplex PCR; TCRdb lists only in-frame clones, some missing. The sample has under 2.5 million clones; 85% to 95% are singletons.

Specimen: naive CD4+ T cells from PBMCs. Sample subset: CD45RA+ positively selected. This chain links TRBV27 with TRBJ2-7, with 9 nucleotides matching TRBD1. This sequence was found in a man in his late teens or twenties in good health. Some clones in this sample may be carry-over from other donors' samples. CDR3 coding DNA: TGTGCCAGCAAGCTCGCGGGACAGGGAAAAGAGCAGTACTTC. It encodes CASKLAGQGKEQYF.